This T cell receptor (beta chain) was recovered during a study of control samples from healthy donors and cancer patients (dated by TCRdb to 2018 to 2021). The CDR3 spans 15 residues, from the cysteine through the phenylalanine. The entry retains the CDR3 DNA only, 45 bases that are in frame from base 1. The germline V gene yields SGHTA for CDR1 and FQGNSA for CDR2. V is reduced by 1 base and J by 1 base, leaving a spacing of 8 bases between them. The library came from the immunoSEQ multiplex PCR assay. The table comes from immuneACCESS by way of TCRdb, which keeps in-frame sequences with V and J called. Part of the clones is missing from these tables; in studies checked, under half for an unresolved V gene and the rest for unknown reasons. The sample has 100,000 to 150,000 clones on record, 70% to 90% of them singletons. The ten biggest clones cover 2.9% of the sample. Turning to this clone: Its antigen is unknown. No much larger clone exists at a distance of one base, and base qualities are not known.

The chain uses TRBV7-2 and TRBJ2-1; the best D guess is TRBD1, with 6 bases matching. The sequencing sample was made of blood. This clonotype originated in a man aged 55-75 years in good health. The base sequence is TGTGCCAGCAGCTTAGGGCAGGGGTCCTACAATGAGCAGTTCTTC. Its protein is CASSLGQGSYNEQFF.